These 22 T cell receptor beta chains share one sample of origin, sequenced in a study of shared clonotypes between healthy human individuals. Assay used: immunoSEQ multiplex PCR; TCRdb lists only in-frame clones, some missing. The table has about 1.5 million clones, 95% to 97% seen once. The sequenced sample consisted of naive CD4+ T cells sorted from blood. Subset of the sample: CD45RA+ positively selected. Every receptor here comes from a young man in good health.

This chain connects TRBV7-6 to TRBJ2-7, with 8 bases identical to TRBD2. V shed 5 bases and J 2 bases; nucleotides not matched to a gene: 11. The CDR3 runs to 16 residues. Germline assignment: CDR1 SGHVS and CDR2 FNYEAQ. The CDR3 here is CASSTSASGSTYEQYF. The CDR3 DNA reads as TGTGCCAGCAGCACGTCGGCCAGCGGGAGTACCTACGAGCAGTACTTC.

This clone was seen only once. V is TRBV18 and J is TRBJ2-7, with TRBD2 matching 13 bases. After removal of 3 bases from V and 5 bases from J, the junction contained 4 bases not matched to a gene. The length of the CDR3 is 15 residues. Per the germline V gene, CDR1 is KGHSH and CDR2 is LQKENI. The CDR3 reads CASSPGLAGADEQYF. The DNA of the CDR3 is TGTGCCAGCTCACCTGGACTAGCGGGAGCAGACGAGCAGTACTTC.

This sequence joins TRBV27 and TRBJ1-4; TRBD1 is a possible D gene (5 bases). Between the trimmed V and J ends, which lost 2 bases and 5 bases, there was a span of 15 bases. CDR3 length: 16 amino acids. The germline V gene has CDR1 MNHEY and CDR2 SMNVEV (reference sequence). Here the CDR3 reads CASSLASRAENEKLFF. CDR3 DNA sequence: TGTGCCAGCAGTTTAGCTAGCAGGGCCGAGAATGAAAAACTGTTTTTT.

This chain uses TRBV19 with TRBJ1-5; no reliable D call. Per the germline V gene, CDR1 is LNHDA and CDR2 is SQIVND (reference sequence). This CDR3 spans 12 amino acids. V lost 6 bases, J lost 9 bases, and 12 bases lay in between. Written as DNA, the CDR3 is TGTGCCAGTAGCCCTCGGGCGCTGCCCCAGCATTTT. Protein: CASSPRALPQHF.

This rearrangement joins TRBV9 to TRBJ2-1; 8 bases agree with TRBD1. CDR1 and CDR2 (germline): SGDLS, YYNGEE. The V segment lost 0 bases and the J segment 6 bases; nucleotides outside the gene matches: 8. The CDR3 has 16 residues. CDR3 amino acids: CASSVEAGGLINEQFF. The CDR3 DNA is TGTGCCAGCAGCGTAGAGGCAGGGGGCCTTATCAATGAGCAGTTCTTC.

The chain is built from TRBV5-1 and TRBJ2-7, with TRBD2 matching 11 bases. Trimming removed 4 bases from V and 5 bases from J; junction bases left unmatched: 8. The CDR3 is made up of 15 amino acids. CDR1 is SGHRS and CDR2 is YFSETQ in the germline V gene. CDR3 in amino acids: CASSLNSGRANEQYF. CDR3 DNA sequence: TGCGCCAGCAGCCTAAATAGCGGGAGGGCCAACGAGCAGTACTTC.

V gene TRBV7-2 combines with J gene TRBJ2-7; D ambiguous. There are 12 residues in the CDR3. The germline V gene has CDR1 SGHTA and CDR2 FQGNSA. Trimming pared 3 bases from V and 6 bases from J, leaving 9 bases between. The CDR3 reads CASSFPPLEQYF. The CDR3 nucleotides read TGTGCCAGCAGCTTTCCCCCCCTCGAGCAGTACTTC.

Note on this clone: The same CDR3 can be traced to other DNA sequences in this sample. The V gene is TRBV18, the J gene TRBJ2-5; D remains unclear. V was clipped by 1 base and J by 5 bases, with 8 bases between them. The germline CDR1 and CDR2 sequences are KGHSH and LQKENI. CDR3 size: 13 residues. The CDR3 bases are TGTGCCAGCTCACCACTAGGGCTGGAGACCCAGTACTTC. Translating gives CASSPLGLETQYF.

The chain carries TRBV28 and TRBJ2-1; 8 positions match TRBD1. Germline assignment: CDR1 MDHEN and CDR2 SYDVKM. J lost 2 bases, V lost 2 bases, and 2 bases had no gene match. This CDR3 region has 15 residues. The CDR3: CASSLGDRPYNEQFF. The CDR3 bases are TGTGCCAGCAGTTTAGGGGACAGGCCCTACAATGAGCAGTTCTTC. The full variable domain, in which reference TRBV28 and TRBJ2-1 provide the parts outside the CDR3, is DVKVTQSSRYLVKRTGEKVFLECVQDMDHENMFWYRQDPGLGLRLIYFSYDVKMKEKGDIPEGYSVSREKKERFSLILESASTNQTSMYLCASSLGDRPYNEQFFGPGTRLTVL.

The J gene is TRBJ2-5, the V gene TRBV5-1; a possible D gene is TRBD1 (6 bases). The CDR3 length is 16 residues. V was shortened by 4 bases and J by 7 bases, with 23 bases between the two germline ends. Germline CDR1 SGHRS, CDR2 YFSETQ. The CDR3 loop reads CASSLGGGGHPGTQYF. The CDR3 DNA sequence: TGCGCCAGCAGCCTGGGTGGGGGCGGTCACCCTGGGACCCAGTACTTC.

The chain couples TRBV6-5 to TRBJ2-7; weak D call: TRBD1 (6 bases). The CDR3 extends over 14 amino acids. The germline V gene encodes CDR1 MNHEY and CDR2 SVGAGI. V shed 4 bases and J shed 3 bases, with 13 bases lying between them. CDR3: CASSLQDRYYEQYF. The CDR3 coding sequence is TGTGCCAGCAGTTTACAAGACAGGTACTACGAGCAGTACTTC.

The J gene is TRBJ2-7, the V gene TRBV13; D might be TRBD2 (5 bases). CDR1 and CDR2 (germline): PRHDT, FYEKMQ (reference sequence). V was cut by 8 bases and J by 9 bases, with 23 bases left in between. The CDR3 spans 14 residues. CDR3 coding DNA: TGTGCCAGCTCGCGTGTCGGGGAGCGGTCGGGGCAGTACTTC. This sequence encodes CASSRVGERSGQYF.

The chain joins TRBV5-4 to TRBJ2-2; TRBD2 is a possible D gene (6 bases). In germline, CDR1 is SGHNT, CDR2 YYREEE (reference sequence). V was cut by 5 bases and J by 4 bases, with 9 bases left in between. The length of the CDR3 is 13 residues. The CDR3 sequence is CASRASATGELFF. The CDR3 bases are TGTGCCAGCAGAGCTAGCGCCACCGGGGAGCTGTTTTTT.

The chain couples TRBV10-2 to TRBJ2-1, with D perhaps TRBD1 or TRBD2 (6 bases each). The length of the CDR3 is 14 residues. V shed 9 bases and J shed 2 bases, with 14 bases lying between them. Looked up from germline, CDR1 is WSHSY and CDR2 is SAAADI. CDR3 nucleotide sequence: TGCGCCAGTTCGAGGGGGGAAACCTACAATGAGCAGTTCTTC. Protein sequence: CASSRGETYNEQFF.

The V gene is TRBV7-9, the J gene TRBJ2-2, with D possibly matching TRBD2 (5 bases). CDR1 is SEHNR and CDR2 is FQNEAQ in the germline V gene (reference sequence). CDR3 length equals 15 residues. Trimming took 7 bases from V and 6 from J, leaving 18 bases between them. CDR3: CASTWDSVSPGELFF. CDR3 DNA: TGTGCCAGCACCTGGGATAGCGTCTCCCCCGGGGAGCTGTTTTTT.

V usage is TRBV11-3 and J usage is TRBJ2-3; 7 bases line up with TRBD2. Germline lookup yields CDR1 SGHNT and CDR2 YENEEA. The ends lost 2 bases at V and 6 bases at J; junction bases unmatched: 5. CDR3 length: 14 residues. CDR3 residues: CASSLYTSADTQYF. As DNA, the CDR3 is TGTGCCAGCAGCTTATACACTAGCGCGGATACGCAGTATTTT.

This clone came up a few times. The V and J genes are TRBV27 and TRBJ1-2; D is perhaps TRBD1 (5 bases). Germline CDR1 is MNHEY and CDR2 is SMNVEV (reference sequence). Trimming shortened V by 5 bases and J by 4 bases, and 20 bases separated the two germline ends. This CDR3 region has 16 residues. The CDR3 here is CASSRQLGARGYGYTF. In nucleotides, the CDR3 is TGTGCCAGCAGTCGACAATTAGGGGCGCGGGGCTATGGCTACACCTTC.

The gene calls are TRBV18 and TRBJ2-7; TRBD1 agrees at 8 bases. There are 17 residues in the CDR3. Germline V gene lookup returns CDR1 KGHSH and CDR2 LQKENI. V dropped 2 bases and J dropped 8; count of bases not matched to a gene: 17. DNA for the CDR3: TGTGCCAGCTCACCAGAACGGCCCGGGACAGGCTTCCTACAGCAGTACTTC. Protein: CASSPERPGTGFLQQYF.

On this clone: Other DNA sequences in the same sample also yield this CDR3. The rearrangement uses TRBV5-1 and TRBJ2-5; D remains ambiguous. Trimming shortened V by 0 bases and J by 1 base, and 7 bases separated the two germline ends. Germline-derived CDR1 and CDR2 are SGHRS and YFSETQ. CDR3 length: 14 residues. DNA of the CDR3: TGCGCCAGCAGCTTGGGGCCAGTCCAAGAGACCCAGTACTTC. It is translated as CASSLGPVQETQYF.

The chain employs TRBV4-2 and TRBJ2-1; D gene unclear. This CDR3 has 18 residues. V was pared by 2 bases and J by 0 bases, with 17 bases between. Germline CDR1 and CDR2: LGHNA and YNFKEQ. Here the CDR3 reads CASSQFPSGLGSYNEQFF. Here the CDR3 DNA reads TGTGCCAGCAGCCAATTTCCATCCGGGCTAGGCTCCTACAATGAGCAGTTCTTC.

This chain uses TRBV19 with TRBJ2-2; tentative D call: TRBD2 (6 bases). Deletions cut 5 bases from V and 0 bases from J, with 16 bases between. CDR3 length equals 17 residues. The V gene's germline CDR1 is LNHDA and CDR2 SQIVND (reference sequence). The CDR3 region has the DNA TGTGCCAGTAGTTTTGGGAGGCGGTCGGCGAACACCGGGGAGCTGTTTTTT. The encoded protein is CASSFGRRSANTGELFF. The entire variable domain, with the rest obtained from reference TRBV19 and TRBJ2-2, is as follows: DGGITQSPKYLFRKEGQNVTLSCEQNLNHDAMYWYRQDPGQGLRLIYYSQIVNDFQKGDIAEGYSVSREKKESFPLTVTSAQKNPTAFYLCASSFGRRSANTGELFFGEGSRLTVL.

The count of this clone is one. The same CDR3 arises from other DNA sequences in this sample as well. This chain joins TRBV9 and TRBJ2-5; the match to TRBD2 covers 12 bases. The CDR3 length is 16 residues. V lost 0 bases and J lost 3; bases outside the gene matches: 3. Germline CDR1 is SGDLS and CDR2 is YYNGEE. The CDR3 nucleotides are TGTGCCAGCAGCGTAGGACTAGCGGGAGTTGAAGAGACCCAGTACTTC. It codes for CASSVGLAGVEETQYF.